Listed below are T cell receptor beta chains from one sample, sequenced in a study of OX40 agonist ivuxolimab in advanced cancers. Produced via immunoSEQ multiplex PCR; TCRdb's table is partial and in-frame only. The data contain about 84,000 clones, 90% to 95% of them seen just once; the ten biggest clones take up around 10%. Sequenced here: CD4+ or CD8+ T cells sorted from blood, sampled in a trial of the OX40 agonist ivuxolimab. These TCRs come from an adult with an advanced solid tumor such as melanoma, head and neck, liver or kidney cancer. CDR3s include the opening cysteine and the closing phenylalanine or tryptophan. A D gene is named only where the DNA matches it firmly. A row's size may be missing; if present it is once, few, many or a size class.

cdr3_nt: TGTGCCAGCAGTACGGAGGGCCCCTCCTACAATGAGCAGTTCTTC
cdr3_aa: CASSTEGPSYNEQFF
v_call: TRBV6-5
d_call: NA
j_call: TRBJ2-1
clone_size: NA

cdr3_nt: TGTGCCAGCAGCACCGACATAGCCGCCTACGAGCAGTACTTC
cdr3_aa: CASSTDIAAYEQYF
v_call: TRBV2
d_call: NA
j_call: TRBJ2-7
clone_size: NA

cdr3_nt: TGTGCCAGCAGTACTAGGACAGATTACAATGAGCAGTTCTTC
cdr3_aa: CASSTRTDYNEQFF
v_call: TRBV7-8
d_call: NA
j_call: TRBJ2-1
clone_size: NA

cdr3_nt: TGTGCCAGCAGTGAACGAGGACTAGCGCGCTACGAGCAGTACTTC
cdr3_aa: CASSERGLARYEQYF
v_call: TRBV6-1
d_call: TRBD2
j_call: TRBJ2-7
clone_size: NA

cdr3_nt: TGTGCCTGGAGTGTACTAGGACTAGCGATCTACGAGCAGTACTTC
cdr3_aa: CAWSVLGLAIYEQYF
v_call: TRBV30
d_call: TRBD2
j_call: TRBJ2-7
clone_size: NA

cdr3_nt: TGTGCCAGCAGACGGGGTACTAGCACAGATACGCAGTATTTT
cdr3_aa: CASRRGTSTDTQYF
v_call: TRBV27
d_call: NA
j_call: TRBJ2-3
clone_size: NA

cdr3_nt: TGTGCCAGCAGTTTCCGTCAGTTCGGGGCAATGAACACTGAAGCTTTCTTT
cdr3_aa: CASSFRQFGAMNTEAFF
v_call: TRBV27
d_call: NA
j_call: TRBJ1-1
clone_size: NA

cdr3_nt: TGTGCCAGCAGTTTCGGCGTCTCCTACGAGCAGTACTTC
cdr3_aa: CASSFGVSYEQYF
v_call: TRBV27
d_call: NA
j_call: TRBJ2-7
clone_size: NA

cdr3_nt: TGTGCCAGCAGTCTCGGCCCCTTCAACAGCTACGAGCAGTACTTC
cdr3_aa: CASSLGPFNSYEQYF
v_call: TRBV9
d_call: NA
j_call: TRBJ2-7
clone_size: NA

cdr3_nt: TGTGCCAGCAGCCAAGGGGGGAGCTACGAGCAGTACTTC
cdr3_aa: CASSQGGSYEQYF
v_call: TRBV14
d_call: NA
j_call: TRBJ2-7
clone_size: NA

cdr3_nt: TGTGCCAGCAGTGAACCGTTCGACACCTGGACCGGGGAGCTGTTTTTT
cdr3_aa: CASSEPFDTWTGELFF
v_call: TRBV6-1
d_call: NA
j_call: TRBJ2-2
clone_size: NA

cdr3_nt: TGTGCCAGCAGTAGTGGTTTCAGTAATCAGCCCCAGCATTTT
cdr3_aa: CASSSGFSNQPQHF
v_call: TRBV27
d_call: NA
j_call: TRBJ1-5
clone_size: NA

cdr3_nt: TGTGCCAGCAGCTTGGGACTAGCGGGAGGGCCGGGGCAGTACTTC
cdr3_aa: CASSLGLAGGPGQYF
v_call: TRBV7-2
d_call: TRBD2
j_call: TRBJ2-7
clone_size: NA

cdr3_nt: TGCGCCAGCAGCCATGTGGTTTGGGGGGAGTCGGAAGAGACCCAGTACTTC
cdr3_aa: CASSHVVWGESEETQYF
v_call: TRBV4-1
d_call: NA
j_call: TRBJ2-5
clone_size: once

cdr3_nt: TGTGCCAGCAACCCGACAGGGAACACTGAAGCTTTCTTT
cdr3_aa: CASNPTGNTEAFF
v_call: TRBV27
d_call: NA
j_call: TRBJ1-1
clone_size: once

cdr3_nt: TGTGCCAGCAGCCTCGGACTAGCGGGAGCAGGAGAGACCCAGTACTTC
cdr3_aa: CASSLGLAGAGETQYF
v_call: TRBV13
d_call: TRBD2
j_call: TRBJ2-5
clone_size: NA

cdr3_nt: TGTGCCAGCAGCTTCCGCCAGGGCCCCTACGAGCAGTACTTC
cdr3_aa: CASSFRQGPYEQYF
v_call: TRBV7-9
d_call: NA
j_call: TRBJ2-7
clone_size: NA

cdr3_nt: TGTGCCAGTAGTGTCCGTCGGGACTCCTCCTACGAGCAGTACTTC
cdr3_aa: CASSVRRDSSYEQYF
v_call: TRBV19
d_call: NA
j_call: TRBJ2-7
clone_size: once

cdr3_nt: TGTGCCAGCAGTGACGGACGGGGGCTTAACTATGGCTACACCTTC
cdr3_aa: CASSDGRGLNYGYTF
v_call: TRBV6-4
d_call: NA
j_call: TRBJ1-2
clone_size: NA

cdr3_nt: TGTGCCATCATGGGTACAGGGTATAACTATGGCTACACCTTC
cdr3_aa: CAIMGTGYNYGYTF
v_call: TRBV10-3
d_call: NA
j_call: TRBJ1-2
clone_size: NA

cdr3_nt: TGTGCCAGCAACATTGGATCCGCGTACGAGCAGTACTTC
cdr3_aa: CASNIGSAYEQYF
v_call: TRBV13
d_call: NA
j_call: TRBJ2-7
clone_size: NA

cdr3_nt: TGTGCCAGCAGCTTAGTGCGGGAGGGGTACGAGCAGTACTTC
cdr3_aa: CASSLVREGYEQYF
v_call: TRBV7-2
d_call: TRBD2
j_call: TRBJ2-7
clone_size: NA

cdr3_nt: TGTGCCAGCAGTTACGGGGCAGGGGACGGGGAGCTGTTTTTT
cdr3_aa: CASSYGAGDGELFF
v_call: TRBV6-5
d_call: NA
j_call: TRBJ2-2
clone_size: NA

cdr3_nt: TGTGCCAGCAGCCTCAGCCTACTCACAGATACGCAGTATTTT
cdr3_aa: CASSLSLLTDTQYF
v_call: TRBV6-5
d_call: NA
j_call: TRBJ2-3
clone_size: NA

cdr3_nt: TGTGCCAGCAGCAAAGGAGGGACAAAGAACACTGAAGCTTTCTTT
cdr3_aa: CASSKGGTKNTEAFF
v_call: TRBV21-1
d_call: NA
j_call: TRBJ1-1
clone_size: NA

cdr3_nt: TGTGCCAGCAGTTTATTGCTAGCGGGAGGGGAAAACATTCAGTACTTC
cdr3_aa: CASSLLLAGGENIQYF
v_call: TRBV28
d_call: TRBD2
j_call: TRBJ2-4
clone_size: NA

cdr3_nt: TGTGCCGGCAACCTAGCGGGAGGCGAAGATACGCAGTATTTT
cdr3_aa: CAGNLAGGEDTQYF
v_call: TRBV11-2
d_call: TRBD2
j_call: TRBJ2-3
clone_size: NA

cdr3_nt: TGTGCCATCAGTGAAATACCCGCAGATACGCAGTATTTT
cdr3_aa: CAISEIPADTQYF
v_call: TRBV10-3
d_call: NA
j_call: TRBJ2-3
clone_size: NA

cdr3_nt: TGTGCCAGCAGCCAAAGACAGGGTAGGGCTACTGAAGCTTTCTTT
cdr3_aa: CASSQRQGRATEAFF
v_call: TRBV7-9
d_call: TRBD1
j_call: TRBJ1-1
clone_size: NA

cdr3_nt: TGTGCCAGCAGCTTGGGGGTCTCGGGATACGAGCAGTACTTC
cdr3_aa: CASSLGVSGYEQYF
v_call: TRBV5-6
d_call: NA
j_call: TRBJ2-7
clone_size: NA

cdr3_nt: TGTGCCAGCAGGACCCAACTCAATGAGCAGTTCTTC
cdr3_aa: CASRTQLNEQFF
v_call: TRBV6-6
d_call: NA
j_call: TRBJ2-1
clone_size: NA

cdr3_nt: TGTGCCAGTTCTCTGTTTGAGAACACCGGGGAGCTGTTTTTT
cdr3_aa: CASSLFENTGELFF
v_call: TRBV27
d_call: NA
j_call: TRBJ2-2
clone_size: NA

cdr3_nt: TGTGCCAGCAGTGAAGCGGCCGGGACAGGGAATCAGCCCCAGCATTTT
cdr3_aa: CASSEAAGTGNQPQHF
v_call: TRBV6-1
d_call: TRBD1
j_call: TRBJ1-5
clone_size: NA

cdr3_nt: TGCGCCAGCAGCGGAAACAGGGGGCCAGTACCCTACGAGCAGTACTTC
cdr3_aa: CASSGNRGPVPYEQYF
v_call: TRBV5-1
d_call: TRBD1
j_call: TRBJ2-7
clone_size: NA

cdr3_nt: TGTGCCAGCAGTTACCGGGTTAGTGGAGATACGCAGTATTTT
cdr3_aa: CASSYRVSGDTQYF
v_call: TRBV6-6
d_call: NA
j_call: TRBJ2-3
clone_size: NA

cdr3_nt: TGTGCCAGCAGCTCTCTAGCGGGTTACTACGAGCAGTACTTC
cdr3_aa: CASSSLAGYYEQYF
v_call: TRBV11-2
d_call: TRBD2
j_call: TRBJ2-7
clone_size: NA

cdr3_nt: TGTGCCAGCAGCTTAGGTTGGACTAGCGCTACAGGAGAGCAGTACTTC
cdr3_aa: CASSLGWTSATGEQYF
v_call: TRBV11-2
d_call: TRBD2
j_call: TRBJ2-7
clone_size: NA

cdr3_nt: TGTGCCAGCAGCGGAGGGGTTCCGGGACAGGGTTTCCAAGAGACCCAGTACTTC
cdr3_aa: CASSGGVPGQGFQETQYF
v_call: TRBV5-4
d_call: TRBD1
j_call: TRBJ2-5
clone_size: NA

cdr3_nt: TGTGCCAGCAGCTCCTTGACTGCGCGGGAAGCCCCTTGGGATGAGCAGTTCTTC
cdr3_aa: CASSSLTAREAPWDEQFF
v_call: TRBV7-8
d_call: NA
j_call: TRBJ2-1
clone_size: NA

cdr3_nt: TGTGCCTGGACCACGGGACAGGATTCCTACGAGCAGTACTTC
cdr3_aa: CAWTTGQDSYEQYF
v_call: TRBV30
d_call: TRBD1
j_call: TRBJ2-7
clone_size: NA

cdr3_nt: TGTGCCAGCAGCCTAGTAAACACCGGGGAGCTGTTTTTT
cdr3_aa: CASSLVNTGELFF
v_call: TRBV9
d_call: NA
j_call: TRBJ2-2
clone_size: NA

cdr3_nt: TGTGCCAGCAGCCCAGAGGGGCAGGGGGCGATCCAGCCCCAGCATTTT
cdr3_aa: CASSPEGQGAIQPQHF
v_call: TRBV5-5
d_call: TRBD1
j_call: TRBJ1-5
clone_size: NA

cdr3_nt: TGTGCCAGCAGCTTAGCCCGCGAGCAGTACTTC
cdr3_aa: CASSLAREQYF
v_call: TRBV11-2
d_call: NA
j_call: TRBJ2-7
clone_size: NA

cdr3_nt: TGTGCCGGGACAGGGCTACCCCACTATGGCTACACCTTC
cdr3_aa: CAGTGLPHYGYTF
v_call: TRBV30
d_call: TRBD1
j_call: TRBJ1-2
clone_size: NA

cdr3_nt: TGTGCCAGCAGTTACTCGCGACAGGGGAGGGCCCAGCATTTT
cdr3_aa: CASSYSRQGRAQHF
v_call: TRBV6-5
d_call: TRBD1
j_call: TRBJ1-5
clone_size: NA

cdr3_nt: TGTGCCAGCAGCTTAGCGACGGGGATCCAAGAGACCCAGTACTTC
cdr3_aa: CASSLATGIQETQYF
v_call: TRBV7-9
d_call: NA
j_call: TRBJ2-5
clone_size: NA

cdr3_nt: TGTGCCAGCAGCTTCGGGACAGTGGGGAACACAGATACGCAGTATTTT
cdr3_aa: CASSFGTVGNTDTQYF
v_call: TRBV13
d_call: TRBD1
j_call: TRBJ2-3
clone_size: NA

cdr3_nt: TGTGCCAGCCCCCAGGGGACACTTAGCAATCAGCCCCAGCATTTT
cdr3_aa: CASPQGTLSNQPQHF
v_call: TRBV27
d_call: NA
j_call: TRBJ1-5
clone_size: NA

cdr3_nt: TGTGCCAGCACCTGGACTAGCGGGAGCGGCGGGGAGCTGTTTTTT
cdr3_aa: CASTWTSGSGGELFF
v_call: TRBV6-1
d_call: TRBD2
j_call: TRBJ2-2
clone_size: once

cdr3_nt: TGTGCCAGCAGTCCTCTAGGGGGGTCCTCCTACGAGCAGTACTTC
cdr3_aa: CASSPLGGSSYEQYF
v_call: TRBV28
d_call: NA
j_call: TRBJ2-7
clone_size: NA

cdr3_nt: TGTGCCAGCAGTACTAGCGGGGCCAGCACAGATACGCAGTATTTT
cdr3_aa: CASSTSGASTDTQYF
v_call: TRBV2
d_call: TRBD2
j_call: TRBJ2-3
clone_size: NA